Presented here are 32 T cell receptor beta chains from one specimen sequenced in a study of patients and donors after allogeneic stem cell transplantation. One entry per CDR3 protein results from TCRdb running MiXCR on the RT-PCR reads. The sample holds about 410,000 distinct CDR3 sequences, 16% seen once. The sequencing input was blood, either unsorted or a sorted T cell fraction (not recorded which). These receptors all stem from a human donor who was either an allogeneic HSCT recipient or a stem cell or donor lymphocyte infusion donor (not recorded which). It is not recorded whose cells these are; they may come from a transplant donor.

V gene TRBV6-1 combines with J gene TRBJ1-1; D remains ambiguous. The CDR3 sequence is 13 residues long. The germline V gene encodes CDR1 MNHNS and CDR2 SASEGT. Trimming stripped 3 bases from V and 0 bases from J, with 5 bases between. In DNA form, the CDR3 reads TGTGCCAGCAGTGACACCTTGAACACTGAAGCTTTCTTT. As protein: CASSDTLNTEAFF.

This rearrangement joins TRBV20-1 to TRBJ2-1, with 8 bases that match TRBD2. This CDR3 is 16 amino acids long. V lost 6 bases, J lost 0 bases, and 10 bases stayed unmatched. Germline loops: CDR1 DFQATT, CDR2 SNEGSKA (reference sequence). DNA for the CDR3: TGCAGTGCCGAGAGGCTAGCGGGCCCCTCCTACAATGAGCAGTTCTTC. Protein sequence: CSAERLAGPSYNEQFF.

This clonotype showed up just a few times. This chain connects TRBV29-1 to TRBJ2-5, with 8 bases fitting TRBD1. Germline loops: CDR1 SQVTM, CDR2 ANQGSEA. V dropped 7 bases and J dropped 5; count of bases not matched to a gene: 6. The CDR3 runs 12 residues. CDR3 loop: CSARQGRETQYF. CDR3 bases: TGCAGCGCACGACAGGGGAGGGAGACCCAGTACTTC.

The table lists this clonotype with a few counts. The V gene is TRBV20-1, the J gene TRBJ2-3; 9 bases align to TRBD2. CDR1 is DFQATT, CDR2 SNEGSKA, per germline (reference sequence). This CDR3 is built from 15 residues. The CDR3 DNA sequence: TGCAGACCGGACATAGCGGGAGAGTCCACAGATACGCAGTATTTT. Its translation is CRPDIAGESTDTQYF.

The chain joins TRBV12-3 or TRBV12-4 to TRBJ1-1; D is uncertain. This CDR3 contains 14 residues. V was trimmed by 3 bases and J by 0 bases, leaving 8 bases between them. In DNA form, the CDR3 reads TGTGCCAGCAGTTTTGGGCCTATGAACACTGAAGCTTTCTTT. Encoded protein: CASSFGPMNTEAFF.

The CDR3 bases are TGTGCCAGCAGCCTAACAGGTTGGGGCAATCAGCCCCAGCATTTT. Its translation: CASSLTGWGNQPQHF. The V gene is TRBV5-5, the J gene TRBJ1-5; possible D gene TRBD1, 5 bases. CDR1 is SGHKS, CDR2 YYEKEE, per germline (reference sequence). The CDR3 is made up of 15 amino acids. V was shortened by 4 bases and J by 2 bases, with 13 bases between the two germline ends. Full variable domain (outside the CDR3, taken from reference TRBV5-5 and TRBJ1-5): DAGVTQSPTHLIKTRGQQVTLRCSPISGHKSVSWYQQVLGQGPQFIFQYYEKEERGRGNFPDRFSARQFPNYSSELNVNALLLGDSALYLCASSLTGWGNQPQHFGDGTRLSIL.

For this clonotype: The CDR3 carries no conserved terminal phenylalanine or tryptophan, so it likely arises from a read error. The chain is built from TRBV4-3 and TRBJ2-2; unclear D gene. V gave up 5 bases and J gave up 3 bases, with 10 bases separating them. Per germline, CDR1 LGHNA and CDR2 YSLEER. The CDR3 sequence is 14 residues long. The CDR3 sequence is CASSGVGDTGELFL. DNA for the CDR3: TGCGCCAGCAGCGGGGTGGGCGACACCGGGGAGCTGTTTCTT.

This clonotype showed up just a few times. The chain links TRBV6-5 to TRBJ1-1; D may be TRBD1 (6 bases). The CDR3 is 15 residues long. Germline V lookup: CDR1 MNHEY, CDR2 SVGAGI. V was trimmed by 4 bases and J by 8 bases, leaving 20 bases between them. CDR3 residues: CASSWWGQVTGEAFF. In DNA form, the CDR3 reads TGTGCCAGCAGTTGGTGGGGCCAAGTCACAGGGGAAGCTTTCTTT.

The rearrangement joins TRBV7-9 to TRBJ1-2; D is undetermined. Germline V gene lookup returns CDR1 SEHNR and CDR2 FQNEAQ (reference sequence). CDR3 length equals 11 residues. Trimming removed 4 bases from V and 8 bases from J, with 8 bases in between. CDR3 sequence: CASSSDGGYTF. CDR3 in DNA: TGTGCCAGCAGCTCGGACGGCGGCTACACCTTC.

The chain combines TRBV12-3 or TRBV12-4 with TRBJ2-5; tentative D call: TRBD1 (6 bases). There are 17 residues in the CDR3. The germline V and J ends were trimmed by 6 bases and 7 bases, with 27 bases remaining between them. The CDR3 region is CASSPGTYPSVWGTQYF. CDR3 nucleotide sequence: TGTGCCAGCAGCCCCGGGACATACCCCTCGGTCTGGGGGACCCAGTACTTC.

In its sample, this clonotype was seen a few times. The chain has TRBV5-1 and TRBJ1-1; possibly TRBD1 for D (6 bases). This CDR3 has 15 residues. V dropped 0 bases and J dropped 1 base, with 10 bases sitting between them. Looked up from germline, CDR1 is SGHRS and CDR2 is YFSETQ. CDR3 sequence: CASSLEGHPNTEAFF. For the CDR3, the DNA is TGCGCCAGCAGCTTGGAGGGACACCCGAACACTGAAGCTTTCTTT. The complete variable domain, with remaining parts taken from reference TRBV5-1 and TRBJ1-1, reads KAGVTQTPRYLIKTRGQQVTLSCSPISGHRSVSWYQQTPGQGLQFLFEYFSETQRNKGNFPGRFSGRQFSNSRSEMNVSTLELGDSALYLCASSLEGHPNTEAFFGQGTRLTVV.

The table lists this clonotype with many counts. The genes are TRBV5-6 and TRBJ2-1; TRBD2 aligns across 12 bases. This CDR3 spans 15 amino acids. Per the germline V gene, CDR1 is SGHDT and CDR2 is YYEEEE. The V segment lost 2 bases and the J segment 7 bases; nucleotides outside the gene matches: 4. The CDR3 region is CASSFGLAGSNEQFF. CDR3 coding DNA: TGTGCCAGCAGCTTCGGACTAGCGGGGTCGAATGAGCAGTTCTTC.

This clonotype was counted ten times or more. The gene calls are TRBV9 and TRBJ2-7; D may be TRBD1 or TRBD2 (5 bases each). The V end was cut by 5 bases, the J end by 6 bases, with 24 bases between. Germline V gene data show CDR1 as SGDLS and CDR2 as YYNGEE. This CDR3 is 16 amino acids long. The CDR3 region is CASSLYGTPIAGEQYF. The CDR3 DNA follows: TGTGCCAGCAGTCTCTACGGGACCCCTATTGCCGGCGAGCAGTACTTC.

The rearrangement links TRBV7-8 to TRBJ2-7; weak D call: TRBD2 (5 bases). The V gene's germline CDR1 is SGHVS and CDR2 FQNEAQ. V shed 4 bases and J shed 3 bases, with 16 bases lying between them. The CDR3 covers 15 residues. CDR3 region: CASSSAAGIGYEQYF. The CDR3 DNA is TGTGCCAGCAGCTCCGCCGCGGGTATCGGCTACGAGCAGTACTTC.

Ten or more counts support this clonotype. V usage is TRBV5-6 and J usage is TRBJ2-7; 8 nucleotides line up with TRBD2. CDR3 length: 16 amino acids. V trimming: 0 bases; J trimming: 4 bases; junction bases outside the gene matches: 9. Per the germline V gene, CDR1 is SGHDT and CDR2 is YYEEEE. Written as DNA, the CDR3 is TGTGCCAGCAGCTTGGGACCGGGACTAGGTCGTTACGAGCAGTACTTC. Encoded protein: CASSLGPGLGRYEQYF.

Ten or more counts support this clonotype. The rearrangement joins TRBV4-3 to TRBJ2-1, with D perhaps TRBD1 or TRBD2 (5 bases each). Germline CDR1 LGHNA, CDR2 YSLEER. V shed 2 bases and J shed 8 bases, with 22 bases lying between them. This CDR3 region has 17 residues. Here the CDR3 DNA reads TGCGCCAGCAGCCAACAAATATGGGGGTCCCGGTCGGATGAGCAGTTCTTC. This encodes CASSQQIWGSRSDEQFF.

The chain uses TRBV20-1 and TRBJ1-1, with D unresolved. Germline V gene sequence: CDR1 DFQATT, CDR2 SNEGSKA (reference sequence). V was clipped by 3 bases and J by 1 base, with 9 bases between them. The CDR3 spans 13 residues. CDR3 loop: CSASVRGNTEAFF. The DNA of the CDR3 is TGCAGTGCTAGCGTTCGCGGGAACACTGAAGCTTTCTTT.

This clonotype was observed a few times. The chain joins TRBV3-1 to TRBJ2-1; 12 positions agree with TRBD2. Germline CDR1 and CDR2: LGHDT and YNNKEL (reference sequence). The CDR3 totals 16 residues. Trimming at V came to 0 bases and at J to 16 bases, leaving 13 bases not matched to a gene. The CDR3 spells CASSQDNVASGRAIFF. The CDR3 bases are TGTGCCAGCAGCCAAGATAACGTCGCTAGCGGGAGGGCCATTTTCTTC.

This clonotype was counted at least ten times. The V call is TRBV7-9, the J call TRBJ2-7, with 8 bases fitting TRBD1. The CDR3 runs to 13 residues. J lost 7 bases, V lost 1 base, and 3 bases had no gene match. Germline V CDR1 and CDR2: SEHNR, FQNEAQ (reference sequence). The CDR3 spells CASSLEDREEQYF. The CDR3 bases are TGTGCCAGCAGCTTAGAGGACAGGGAGGAGCAGTACTTC. The whole variable domain, remainder taken from reference TRBV7-9 and TRBJ2-7, is DTGVSQNPRHKITKRGQNVTFRCDPISEHNRLYWYRQTLGQGPEFLTYFQNEAQLEKSRLLSDRFSAERPKGSFSTLEIQRTEQGDSAMYLCASSLEDREEQYFGPGTRLTVT.

This clonotype was counted a few times. For the CDR3, the DNA is TGTGCCTGGAGTGGAGGGATAGGCTCCTACAATGAGCAGTTCTTC. Protein sequence: CAWSGGIGSYNEQFF. The chain joins TRBV30 to TRBJ2-1, with a possible D match to TRBD2 (5 bases). The CDR3 extends over 15 amino acids. V gave up 1 base and J gave up 0 bases, with 10 bases separating them. Germline CDR1 reads GTSNPN; CDR2 reads SVGIG (reference sequence).

In this sample, this clonotype turned up a few times. This rearrangement joins TRBV7-6 to TRBJ2-7; TRBD1 matches at 8 bases. J was trimmed by 3 bases and V by 5 bases; bases with no gene match: 9. The CDR3 length is 15 residues. Per the germline V gene, CDR1 is SGHVS and CDR2 is FNYEAQ. This CDR3 reads CASSHPGQGVYEQYF. CDR3 DNA sequence: TGTGCCAGCAGCCACCCCGGACAGGGTGTCTACGAGCAGTACTTC.

This clonotype was seen repeatedly, ten times or more. CDR3 in amino acids: CASSLWGQGRSPLHF. The CDR3, as DNA: TGCGCCAGCAGCTTGTGGGGACAGGGACGTTCACCCCTCCACTTT. The chain combines TRBV5-1 with TRBJ1-6; 9 nucleotides match TRBD1. The CDR3 is 15 residues long. The germline gives CDR1 SGHRS, CDR2 YFSETQ. The J segment lost 9 bases and the V segment lost 1 base, leaving 5 bases of the junction unmatched. Together with reference TRBV5-1 and TRBJ1-6, the CDR3 gives the full variable domain: KAGVTQTPRYLIKTRGQQVTLSCSPISGHRSVSWYQQTPGQGLQFLFEYFSETQRNKGNFPGRFSGRQFSNSRSEMNVSTLELGDSALYLCASSLWGQGRSPLHFGNGTRLTVT.

This sequence joins TRBV24-1 and TRBJ2-3; 7 bases match TRBD1. V trimming: 8 bases; J trimming: 7 bases; junction bases outside the gene matches: 8. The CDR3 is made up of 13 amino acids. Germline V gene lookup returns CDR1 KGHDR and CDR2 SFDVKD. DNA of the CDR3: TGTGCCACCAAGTCCCAGGGGGAGAATACGCAGTATTTT. Translating gives CATKSQGENTQYF.

This clonotype came up many times. This chain connects TRBV10-3 to TRBJ1-6, with D possibly matching TRBD1 (6 bases). Germline V gene data show CDR1 as ENHRY and CDR2 as SYGVKD. V was clipped by 3 bases and J by 0 bases, with 9 bases between them. This CDR3 is built from 16 residues. For the CDR3, the DNA is TGTGCCATCAGTGAAACAGGGAGCTCCTATAATTCACCCCTCCACTTT. Translating it yields CAISETGSSYNSPLHF.

The CDR3 protein is CASRQGNPAEQYF. The DNA of the CDR3 is TGTGCCAGCAGACAGGGGAACCCTGCCGAGCAGTACTTC. V is TRBV6-6 and J is TRBJ2-7, with 7 bases identical to TRBD1. Looked up from germline, CDR1 is MNHNY and CDR2 is SVGAGI (reference sequence). CDR3 size: 13 residues. The trim removed 6 bases at V and 6 bases at J, leaving 8 bases unmatched.

This clonotype was counted at least ten times. The CDR3 region has the DNA TGCAGTGCTAGAGATAACAGGGCTCCCGGGGAGCTGTTTTTT. Its translation is CSARDNRAPGELFF. V usage is TRBV20-1 and J usage is TRBJ2-2; D may be TRBD1 (6 bases). CDR1 and CDR2 from the germline V gene are DFQATT and SNEGSKA (reference sequence). Trimming stripped 0 bases from V and 6 bases from J, with 11 bases between. This CDR3 has 14 amino acids.

This clonotype occurred a few times. The chain links TRBV12-5 to TRBJ2-5, with D unclear. Germline V lookup: CDR1 LGHNT, CDR2 FRNRAP. Trimming left V 2 bases short and J 5 bases short, with 6 bases between. The CDR3 length is 12 residues. The CDR3, as DNA: TGTGCTAGTGGTTTGCCAAGGGAGACCCAGTACTTC. Translation: CASGLPRETQYF.

This sequence joins TRBV6-4 and TRBJ1-2; no clear D gene. The CDR3 loop spans 15 amino acids. Between the trimmed V and J ends, which lost 2 bases and 6 bases, there was a span of 16 bases. From germline, CDR1 is MRHNA and CDR2 SNTAGT. The CDR3 nucleotides are TGTGCCAGCAGTGACACCAAGGACTCAACTCATGGCTACACCTTC. Protein: CASSDTKDSTHGYTF.

This clonotype has only a few counts. This chain links TRBV25-1 with TRBJ2-5, with a possible D match to TRBD2 (6 bases). Germline CDR1 and CDR2: MGHDK and SYGVNS. CDR3 length equals 17 residues. Deletions cut 6 bases from V and 5 bases from J, with 25 bases between. The CDR3 nucleotides read TGTGCCAGCAGGGCCCTGGGTAGCGGATGGGGTCGGGAGACCCAGTACTTC. As protein: CASRALGSGWGRETQYF.

The chain has TRBV4-3 and TRBJ2-7; 11 bases agree with TRBD1. CDR1 and CDR2 from the germline V gene are LGHNA and YSLEER. V shed 0 bases, J shed 4 bases, and the junction held 8 bases outside the gene matches. The CDR3 is made up of 17 amino acids. CDR3 loop: CASSQDLMDRGLYEQYF. In DNA, the CDR3 is TGCGCCAGCAGCCAAGATCTCATGGACAGGGGGCTTTACGAGCAGTACTTC.

This clonotype was seen only a few times. V gene TRBV18 combines with J gene TRBJ2-7; a weak D match, TRBD1 (7 bases). Per germline, CDR1 KGHSH and CDR2 LQKENI. Trimming took off 1 base at V and 1 base at J, with 11 bases between the two ends. The CDR3 extends over 15 amino acids. The CDR3 nucleotides are TGTGCCAGCTCACCACGGAGGGACAGATCCTACGAGCAGTACTTC. Protein: CASSPRRDRSYEQYF. Full variable domain (rest looked up from reference TRBV18 and TRBJ2-7): NAGVMQNPRHLVRRRGQEARLRCSPMKGHSHVYWYRQLPEEGLKFMVYLQKENIIDESGMPKERFSAEFPKEGPSILRIQQVVRGDSAAYFCASSPRRDRSYEQYFGPGTRLTVT.

The sample holds a few counts of this clonotype. The genes are TRBV6-1 and TRBJ2-7; no definite D call. The CDR3 runs to 14 residues. The germline V gene has CDR1 MNHNS and CDR2 SASEGT. The germline V and J ends were trimmed by 5 bases and 1 base, with 12 bases remaining between them. For the CDR3, the DNA is TGTGCCAGCAGTCGCCGGCCCAGTTCCTACGAGCAGTACTTC. Amino acids: CASSRRPSSYEQYF.